Following are 3 T cell receptor beta chains from one sample sequenced in a study of blood T cell repertoires in COVID-19. Clones were read by immunoSEQ multiplex PCR, and TCRdb kept only the in-frame ones, dropping some. There are about 70,000 clones in the sample; 70% to 90% occur only once, and 12% lies in the top ten. The sample comprised peripheral blood. The receptor source for this set is a human donor in a cohort sampled during active COVID-19.

This clone has just a few counts. The CDR3 sequence is CASSRTGLGTEAFF. The CDR3 nucleotides read TGCGCCAGCAGCAGAACAGGGTTGGGTACTGAAGCTTTCTTT. The chain carries TRBV5-1 and TRBJ1-1, with D tentatively TRBD1 (6 bases). CDR1 and CDR2 (germline): SGHRS, YFSETQ. The CDR3 is made up of 14 amino acids. The V gene lost 4 bases and the J gene lost 5 bases, with 15 bases spanning the gap.

The genes are TRBV28 and TRBJ2-1; 8 bases map to TRBD1. J was trimmed by 5 bases and V by 9 bases; bases with no gene match: 3. There are 12 residues in the CDR3. Germline assignment: CDR1 MDHEN and CDR2 SYDVKM. The DNA for the CDR3 is TGTGCCAGTAGGACAGGGAACAATGAGCAGTTCTTC. Translating gives CASRTGNNEQFF. Full variable domain (remainder filled in from reference TRBV28 and TRBJ2-1): DVKVTQSSRYLVKRTGEKVFLECVQDMDHENMFWYRQDPGLGLRLIYFSYDVKMKEKGDIPEGYSVSREKKERFSLILESASTNQTSMYLCASRTGNNEQFFGPGTRLTVL.

The chain links TRBV29-1 to TRBJ1-1; TRBD1 is a possible D gene (6 bases). This CDR3 region has 11 residues. V shed 2 bases and J shed 6 bases, with 7 bases lying between them. Per the germline V gene, CDR1 is SQVTM and CDR2 is ANQGSEA. DNA of the CDR3: TGCAGCGTTGAACCAGGGGCTGAAGCTTTCTTT. It yields the protein CSVEPGAEAFF.